The clone carrying this T cell receptor beta chain has more than one count but fewer than ten. Its antigen is not known. These data come from a study of identical twins. General study points: Because invariant MAIT and iNKT cells could be present, zero-insertion analyses could be partly confounded.

TCRdb analysed the 5' RACE reads with MiXCR anew, one entry per CDR3 protein. This table has approximately 550,000 distinct CDR3 sequences, approximately 20% appearing once. The data also belong to a second study, concerning yellow fever vaccine responses in identical twins.

The sample comprised CD4+ T cells sorted from blood. The TCR originated in a woman between 18 and 29 years old in good health.

The CDR3, as DNA: TGTGCCAGCAGCTTTACGGGACAGGGCAATCAGCCCCAGCATTTT. Translated: CASSFTGQGNQPQHF. The genes are TRBV7-9 and TRBJ1-5; TRBD1 aligns across 8 bases. Germline assignment: CDR1 SEHNR and CDR2 FQNEAQ (reference sequence). The CDR3 is 15 amino acids. The J segment lost 2 bases and the V segment lost 3 bases, leaving 3 bases of the junction unmatched.